This entry lists 14 T cell receptor beta chains sequenced from one sample in a study of blood T cell repertoires in COVID-19. The data were produced by immunoSEQ multiplex PCR, yet TCRdb's version contains in-frame clones alone and is incomplete. This sample has tens of thousands of clones, with roughly 90% found just once. Sequenced material: peripheral blood. The receptors shown here come from a human donor in a cohort sampled during active COVID-19.

This sequence joins TRBV24-1 and TRBJ2-1, with TRBD2 matching over 7 bases. Germline trimming cut 5 bases from V and 9 bases from J; bases unmatched to any gene: 9. This CDR3 is built from 14 residues. Germline CDR1 and CDR2: KGHDR and SFDVKD. This chain's CDR3 is CATSGAGVFSEQFF. CDR3 coding DNA: TGTGCCACCAGTGGTGCGGGAGTTTTTAGTGAGCAGTTCTTC.

V usage is TRBV3-1 (or the pseudogene TRBV3-2) and J usage is TRBJ2-7, with 8 bases fitting TRBD2. The CDR3 runs 17 residues. The V gene's germline CDR1 is LGHDT and CDR2 YNNKEL (reference sequence). After removal of 2 bases from V and 1 base from J, the junction contained 10 bases not matched to a gene. The CDR3 is CASSQFPGRAGSYEQYF. CDR3 DNA sequence: TGTGCCAGCAGCCAATTCCCCGGGAGGGCCGGTTCCTACGAGCAGTACTTC.

The chain joins TRBV9 to TRBJ1-5, with TRBD1 as a possible D gene (6 bases). The V and J ends lost 3 bases and 7 bases respectively, with 14 bases between them. The length of the CDR3 is 14 residues. Germline assignment: CDR1 SGDLS and CDR2 YYNGEE. The CDR3 nucleotides read TGTGCCAGCAGCGAAGGGTCACAGGGCCAGCCCCAGCATTTT. This translates into CASSEGSQGQPQHF.

This sequence joins TRBV18 and TRBJ2-5, with 9 bases identical to TRBD1. The germline CDR1 and CDR2 sequences are KGHSH and LQKENI. This CDR3 spans 17 amino acids. Trimming took 4 bases from V and 1 from J; bases not matched to a gene: 10. The CDR3 DNA reads as TGTGCCAGCTCACATCGGGACAGGGTGAATTTCCAAGAGACCCAGTACTTC. It translates to CASSHRDRVNFQETQYF.

This clone was recorded only once. The V call is TRBV7-2, the J call TRBJ2-7; 7 bases are a match to TRBD2. Germline assignment: CDR1 SGHTA and CDR2 FQGNSA. CDR3 length: 15 amino acids. V was pared by 3 bases and J by 6 bases, with 11 bases of the junction left unmatched. Here the CDR3 DNA reads TGTGCCAGCAGCTTGGATACCGGGACTACCCGCGAGCAGTACTTC. As protein: CASSLDTGTTREQYF.

CDR3 in amino acids: CATSVASGADTQYF. CDR3 DNA: TGTGCCACCAGTGTGGCTAGCGGAGCAGATACGCAGTATTTT. The genes are TRBV24-1 and TRBJ2-3; 7 nucleotides match TRBD2. The CDR3 runs 14 residues. Germline V gives CDR1 KGHDR, CDR2 SFDVKD. V shed 5 bases, J shed 4 bases, and the junction held 5 bases outside the gene matches.

The chain joins TRBV28 to TRBJ2-3; perhaps TRBD2 as D (5 bases). The V and J ends lost 4 bases and 1 base respectively, with 9 bases between them. The CDR3 has 14 residues. CDR1 and CDR2 (germline): MDHEN, SYDVKM. CDR3 sequence: CASSSRVGTDTQYF. CDR3 sequence (DNA): TGTGCCAGCAGTTCGAGGGTTGGCACAGATACGCAGTATTTT.

The chain couples TRBV30 to TRBJ1-1; weak D call: TRBD1 (5 bases). From germline, CDR1 is GTSNPN and CDR2 SVGIG (reference sequence). Trimming shortened V by 4 bases and J by 0 bases, and 9 bases separated the two germline ends. This CDR3 comprises 13 residues. This chain's CDR3 is CAWNRNMNTEAFF. In DNA, the CDR3 is TGTGCCTGGAACAGGAACATGAACACTGAAGCTTTCTTT. The full variable domain, rest sourced from reference TRBV30 and TRBJ1-1, is SQTIHQWPATLVQPVGSPLSLECTVEGTSNPNLYWYRQAAGRGLQLLFYSVGIGQISSEVPQNLSASRPQDRQFILSSKKLLLSDSGFYLCAWNRNMNTEAFFGQGTRLTVV.

This chain connects TRBV6-6 to TRBJ2-1, with TRBD2 identical over 8 bases. The CDR3 is made up of 15 amino acids. Germline CDR1 and CDR2: MNHNY and SVGAGI (reference sequence). The V and J ends lost 0 bases and 5 bases, in that order; junction bases with no gene match: 3. The CDR3 reads CASSYSTGRDNEQFF. Written as DNA, the CDR3 is TGTGCCAGCAGTTACTCTACCGGGAGGGACAATGAGCAGTTCTTC.

V is TRBV6-1 and J is TRBJ2-1; TRBD2 matches 8 bases. Trimming cost V 0 bases and J 2 bases; bases outside gene matches: 6. Germline assignment: CDR1 MNHNS and CDR2 SASEGT. The CDR3 extends over 17 amino acids. The CDR3 sequence is CASSEAPWREAYNEQFF. CDR3 sequence (DNA): TGTGCCAGCAGTGAAGCCCCCTGGCGGGAGGCCTACAATGAGCAGTTCTTC.

This rearrangement joins TRBV28 to TRBJ2-3; TRBD2 is a possible D gene (6 bases). V dropped 5 bases and J dropped 1 base, with 19 bases sitting between them. Germline V lookup: CDR1 MDHEN, CDR2 SYDVKM. The CDR3 is made up of 17 amino acids. DNA for the CDR3: TGTGCCAGCAGTCCCTCGGGGGTCCGACGACGCACAGATACGCAGTATTTT. Amino acids: CASSPSGVRRRTDTQYF.

This chain joins TRBV7-8 and TRBJ1-1; D not certain. The V end was cut by 2 bases, the J end by 0 bases, with 7 bases between. Germline V gene lookup returns CDR1 SGHVS and CDR2 FQNEAQ. The CDR3 has 14 residues. The CDR3 DNA reads as TGTGCCAGCAGCTTAACAGACCTGAACACTGAAGCTTTCTTT. Its translation: CASSLTDLNTEAFF.

The chain recombines TRBV10-3 with TRBJ2-4; 7 bases fit TRBD1. CDR1 is ENHRY, CDR2 SYGVKD, per germline. The CDR3 sequence is 17 residues long. The trim removed 0 bases at V and 3 bases at J, leaving 8 bases unmatched. The CDR3 nucleotides are TGTGCCATCAGTGAGTCGCAGGGGGATTGGGGCAAAAACATTCAGTACTTC. Translation gives CAISESQGDWGKNIQYF.

This clone was found a few times. The chain employs TRBV7-9 and TRBJ2-3, with D possibly TRBD1 on 6 matching bases. The CDR3 loop spans 16 amino acids. V dropped 5 bases and J dropped 2 bases, with 17 bases sitting between them. The germline CDR1 and CDR2 sequences are SEHNR and FQNEAQ (reference sequence). In nucleotides, the CDR3 is TGTGCCAGCAGCCCCGCTGGGGGCTCTACCACAGATACGCAGTATTTT. Protein product: CASSPAGGSTTDTQYF.